These 18 T cell receptor beta chains originate from one sample sequenced in a study of regulatory T cells in long-lasting Graves disease. As for time point: newly diagnosed GD, antithyroid drugs for less than 3 months. Making the TCR library involved RNA that had been extracted from PBMCs. CDR3 regions were amplified by Arm-PCR using iRepertoire HTBI primers to build TCR beta libraries. TCRdb used MiXCR to reprocess the multiplex PCR reads, holding one entry per CDR3 protein. Of about 530,000 distinct CDR3 sequences in the sample, 15% to 20% were seen once. The same specimen was also included in a second study, on T cells in Graves' hyperthyroidism and ophthalmopathy.

The specimen comprised peripheral blood mononuclear cells (PBMCs), sampled at new diagnosis, from a patient treated with antithyroid drugs. The receptors stem from a woman aged 35-60 years with Graves disease.

The chain couples TRBV29-1 to TRBJ2-1; TRBD1 agrees at 7 bases. CDR3 length: 14 residues. CDR1 and CDR2 from the germline V gene are SQVTM and ANQGSEA. Unmatched junction bases numbered 11, after V lost 3 bases and J lost 9 bases. For the CDR3, the DNA is TGCAGCGTTGACCTCGGTCAGGGGGAAAGTGAGCAGTTCTTC. This codes for CSVDLGQGESEQFF.

This clonotype occurred a few times. This chain joins TRBV11-3 and TRBJ1-4; 7 positions agree with TRBD1. CDR1 and CDR2 from the germline V gene are SGHNT and YENEEA. CDR3 length equals 16 residues. The ends lost 1 base at V and 8 bases at J; junction bases unmatched: 10. This CDR3 reads CASSLAFDRVEEKLFF. CDR3 in DNA: TGTGCCAGCAGCTTAGCGTTTGACAGGGTGGAAGAAAAACTGTTTTTT.

This chain joins TRBV28 and TRBJ2-3; D is ambiguous. With 3 bases removed from V and 6 bases from J, the gap between germline ends came to 19 bases. This CDR3 has 16 amino acids. Germline lookup yields CDR1 MDHEN and CDR2 SYDVKM. CDR3 protein: CASSFMRYDRPDTQYF. CDR3 coding DNA: TGTGCCAGCAGTTTTATGCGGTACGACCGGCCGGATACGCAGTATTTT.

In this sample, this clonotype turned up a few times. This rearrangement joins TRBV19 to TRBJ2-3; 10 nucleotides line up with TRBD2. The CDR3 spans 17 residues. Per the germline V gene, CDR1 is LNHDA and CDR2 is SQIVND (reference sequence). The ends lost 5 bases at V and 5 bases at J; junction bases unmatched: 13. In DNA form, the CDR3 reads TGTGCCAGTAGTCGGGACAGTACTAGCGGGAACCTAGATACGCAGTATTTT. Its translation is CASSRDSTSGNLDTQYF.

This clonotype was observed many times. The rearrangement joins TRBV2 to TRBJ2-7; TRBD2 might be the D (6 bases). V lost 10 bases, J lost 7 bases, and 17 bases lay in between. This CDR3 region has 12 residues. Germline CDR1 is SNHLY and CDR2 is FYNNEI. DNA for the CDR3: TGTGCCACCGCGTGGGGGGTGGGAGAGCAGTACTTC. It codes for CATAWGVGEQYF.

For this clonotype: This could be a read error, since a much larger clone is one nucleotide away. The chain links TRBV12-3 or TRBV12-4 to TRBJ2-7; 10 bases map to TRBD2. The J call is uncertain, as TRBJ2-5 better fits the DNA end. The CDR3 length is 19 residues. The CDR3 loop reads CTSSHPSGGPNQYQETQYF. CDR3 nucleotides: TGTACCAGCAGCCACCCTAGCGGGGGCCCCAATCAGTACCAAGAGACCCAGTACTTC.

The V and J genes are TRBV14 and TRBJ2-1, with 12 bases fitting TRBD2. Trimming took 2 bases from V and 4 from J; bases not matched to a gene: 3. Germline CDR1 SGHDN, CDR2 FVKESK. The CDR3 extends over 16 amino acids. This CDR3 is CASSQPTSGGYNEQFF. The CDR3 DNA follows: TGTGCCAGCAGCCAACCGACTAGCGGGGGTTACAATGAGCAGTTCTTC.

This clonotype has just a few counts. The chain links TRBV6-2 or TRBV6-3 to TRBJ1-2; a weak D match, TRBD1 (6 bases). Trimming pared 6 bases from V and 3 bases from J, leaving 17 bases between. The CDR3 runs 15 residues. Germline V gene data show CDR1 as MNHEY and CDR2 as SVGEGT. In DNA, the CDR3 is TGTGCCAGCAGATACCTTGGACAGTCTGACTATGGCTACACCTTC. Translating it yields CASRYLGQSDYGYTF.

This clonotype was observed many times. The rearrangement uses TRBV6-5 and TRBJ1-2, with D uncertain. The CDR3 contains 15 residues. Germline V lookup: CDR1 MNHEY, CDR2 SVGAGI. Trimming removed 0 bases at V and 0 bases at J, with 8 bases between. The CDR3 sequence is CASSYSYGSNYGYTF. In DNA form, the CDR3 reads TGTGCCAGCAGTTACTCTTACGGATCTAACTATGGCTACACCTTC.

This clonotype was found a few times. V usage is TRBV18 and J usage is TRBJ1-1, with D unclear. The CDR3 is 14 residues long. Trimming stripped 5 bases from V and 1 base from J, with 11 bases between. Germline-derived CDR1 and CDR2 are KGHSH and LQKENI. The CDR3 DNA reads as TGTGCCAGCTCATCAATGTTAGCGAACACTGAAGCTTTCTTT. Amino acid sequence: CASSSMLANTEAFF.

This clonotype was seen a handful of times. This chain connects TRBV20-1 to TRBJ1-1; D possibly corresponds to TRBD1 (6 bases). The CDR3 runs to 20 residues. Trimming took 1 base from V and 0 from J, leaving 27 bases between them. CDR1 is DFQATT, CDR2 SNEGSKA, per germline (reference sequence). The DNA of the CDR3 is TGCAGTGCTAGAGTAATTGGTTTGCCAAACCGGGACATCATGAACACTGAAGCTTTCTTT. Protein: CSARVIGLPNRDIMNTEAFF.

This clonotype was picked up a small number of times. The chain recombines TRBV28 with TRBJ2-3, with 9 bases lining up with TRBD1. The DNA end is more similar to TRBJ2-5, so the J call may be wrong. Germline values: CDR1 MDHEN, CDR2 SYDVKM. The CDR3 consists of 14 residues. The CDR3 here is CASSLDRGGETQYF. The CDR3 region has the DNA TGTGCCAGCAGTTTGGACAGGGGTGGCGAGACCCAGTACTTC.

This clonotype was seen only once. One base away lies a much larger clone, so this may be a sequencing read error. The chain uses TRBV7-9 and TRBJ1-2; 8 bases are shared with TRBD1. The CDR3 sequence is 13 residues long. Germline V gene sequence: CDR1 SEHNR, CDR2 FQNEAQ (reference sequence). The junction had 3 bases not matched to a gene; V was cut back by 6 bases and J by 3 bases. CDR3 loop: CASRGGQDYGYTF. The CDR3 DNA sequence: TGTGCCAGCAGGGGGGGACAGGACTATGGCTACACCTTC. Drawing the rest from reference TRBV7-9 and TRBJ1-2, the complete variable domain is DTGVSQNPRHKITKRGQNVTFRCDPISEHNRLYWYRQTLGQGPEFLTYFQNEAQLEKSRLLSDRFSAERPKGSFSTLEIQRTEQGDSAMYLCASRGGQDYGYTFGSGTRLTVV.

Many counts were recorded for this clonotype. The chain carries TRBV5-1 and TRBJ2-5, with 13 bases fitting TRBD2. The CDR3 extends over 17 amino acids. From germline, CDR1 is SGHRS and CDR2 YFSETQ. V lost 0 bases, J lost 2 bases, and 4 bases stayed unmatched. The CDR3 here is CASSLALGLAGQETQYF. The DNA for the CDR3 is TGCGCCAGCAGCTTGGCCCTGGGACTAGCGGGACAAGAGACCCAGTACTTC.

The chain joins TRBV4-1 to TRBJ1-2; unclear D gene. The germline V and J ends were trimmed by 0 bases and 4 bases, with 15 bases remaining between them. This CDR3 region has 16 residues. CDR1 is MGHRA, CDR2 YSYEKL, per germline. The CDR3 spells CASSQDPGTVAYGYTF. The CDR3, as DNA: TGCGCCAGCAGCCAAGATCCCGGTACAGTGGCCTATGGCTACACCTTC.

The chain employs TRBV6-2 or TRBV6-3 and TRBJ1-5; TRBD1 might be the D (5 bases). Germline CDR1 and CDR2: MNHEY and SVGEGT. The CDR3 is 15 amino acids. The V gene lost 3 bases and the J gene lost 6 bases, with 15 bases spanning the gap. The DNA for the CDR3 is TGTGCCAGCAGTTATCCGGGCCAGGGAGGTCAGCCCCAGCATTTT. It yields the protein CASSYPGQGGQPQHF.

The chain joins TRBV15 to TRBJ1-4; 9 bases align to TRBD1. V was pared by 6 bases and J by 6 bases, with 8 bases of the junction left unmatched. The germline V gene encodes CDR1 LNHNV and CDR2 YYDKDF (reference sequence). The CDR3 length is 15 residues. The CDR3 DNA reads TGTGCCACCAGAAGGCCGGGACAGGGAGATGAAAAACTGTTTTTT. It is translated as CATRRPGQGDEKLFF.

This clonotype appeared once. This may come from a read error, since a much larger clone is one base off. The CDR3 DNA follows: TGCAGTGCTAGCGATCTAGCGGGGCGGAACAATGAGCAGTACTTC. Its translation is CSASDLAGRNNEQYF. The V gene is TRBV20-1, the J gene TRBJ2-7; 9 positions match TRBD2. Per the germline V gene, CDR1 is DFQATT and CDR2 is SNEGSKA (reference sequence). This CDR3 is 15 amino acids long. V dropped 3 bases and J dropped 7; count of bases not matched to a gene: 13.